This T cell receptor beta chain stems from a study of T-cell memory formation after mild COVID-19. Looking at the study overall: Clusters were largely donor specific.

In its sample, this clonotype was seen many times. V was cut by 5 bases and J by 4 bases, with 10 bases left in between. CDR3 length equals 14 residues. Looked up from germline, CDR1 is KGHDR and CDR2 is SFDVKD. TCR alpha and TCR beta cDNA libraries carrying sample barcodes and UMIs came from 5'RACE with constant-segment primers. From the 5' RACE reads, TCRdb called clonotypes with MiXCR, one entry per CDR3 protein. The repertoire holds 200,000 to 250,000 distinct CDR3 sequences, with 7.5% to 10% as singletons. Sequences were obtained from PBMCs or a T cell subset sorted from them (not recorded which). V usage is TRBV24-1 and J usage is TRBJ2-2, with D perhaps given as TRBD1 or TRBD2 (6 bases each). This receptor was obtained from a man aged 18 to 30 who had mild COVID-19 (a few samples of this study predate the infection). Cell type and time point are not known. This chain's CDR3 is CATSGGARTGELFF. CDR3 bases: TGTGCCACCAGTGGGGGGGCCCGCACCGGGGAGCTGTTTTTT.